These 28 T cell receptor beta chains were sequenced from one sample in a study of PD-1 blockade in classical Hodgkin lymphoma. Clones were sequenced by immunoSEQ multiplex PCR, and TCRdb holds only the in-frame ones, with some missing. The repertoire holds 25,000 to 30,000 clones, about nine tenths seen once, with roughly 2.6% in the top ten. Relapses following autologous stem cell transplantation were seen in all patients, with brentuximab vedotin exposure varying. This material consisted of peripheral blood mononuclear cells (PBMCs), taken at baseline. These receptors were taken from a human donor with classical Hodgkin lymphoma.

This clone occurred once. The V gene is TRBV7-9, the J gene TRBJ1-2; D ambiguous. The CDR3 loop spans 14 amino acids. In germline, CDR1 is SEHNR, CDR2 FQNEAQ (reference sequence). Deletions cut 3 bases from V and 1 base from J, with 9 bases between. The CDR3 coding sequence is TGTGCCAGCAGCTTCTTCAGCAGTAACTATGGCTACACCTTC. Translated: CASSFFSSNYGYTF.

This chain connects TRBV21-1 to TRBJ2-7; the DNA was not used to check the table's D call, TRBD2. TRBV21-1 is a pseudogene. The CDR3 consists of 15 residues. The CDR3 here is CASSFIGGIIYEQYF. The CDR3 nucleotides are TGTGCCAGCAGCTTTATCGGGGGAATCATCTACGAGCAGTACTTC.

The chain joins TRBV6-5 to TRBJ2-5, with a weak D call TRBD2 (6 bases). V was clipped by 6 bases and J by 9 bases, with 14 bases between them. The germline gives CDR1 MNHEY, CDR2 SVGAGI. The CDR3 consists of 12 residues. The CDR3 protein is CASSNPRGSQYF. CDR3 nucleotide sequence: TGTGCCAGCAGCAACCCTCGGGGGTCCCAGTACTTC.

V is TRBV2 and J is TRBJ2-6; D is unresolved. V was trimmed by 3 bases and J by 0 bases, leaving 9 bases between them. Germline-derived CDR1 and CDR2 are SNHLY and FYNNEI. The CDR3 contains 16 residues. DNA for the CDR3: TGTGCCAGCAGTGAGGGTACTCTCTCTGGGGCCAACGTCCTGACTTTC. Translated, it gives CASSEGTLSGANVLTF.

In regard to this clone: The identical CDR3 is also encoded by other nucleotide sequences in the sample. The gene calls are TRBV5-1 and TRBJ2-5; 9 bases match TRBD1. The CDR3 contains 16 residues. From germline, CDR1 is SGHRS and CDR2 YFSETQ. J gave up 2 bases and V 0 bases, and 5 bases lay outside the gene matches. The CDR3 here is CASSLDGTGPQETQYF. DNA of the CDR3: TGCGCCAGCAGCTTGGACGGGACAGGGCCACAAGAGACCCAGTACTTC.

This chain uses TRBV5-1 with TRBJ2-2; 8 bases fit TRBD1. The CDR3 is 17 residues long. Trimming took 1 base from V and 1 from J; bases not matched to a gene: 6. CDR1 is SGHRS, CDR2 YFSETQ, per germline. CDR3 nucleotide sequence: TGCGCCAGCAGCTTGCCAGGGGGCGGGGTGAACACCGGGGAGCTGTTTTTT. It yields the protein CASSLPGGGVNTGELFF.

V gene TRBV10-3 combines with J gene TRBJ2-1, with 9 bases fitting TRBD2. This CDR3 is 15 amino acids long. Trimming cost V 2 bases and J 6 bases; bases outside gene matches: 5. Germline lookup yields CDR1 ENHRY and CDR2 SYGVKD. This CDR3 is CAISEPSGVFNEQFF. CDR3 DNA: TGTGCCATCAGTGAGCCTAGCGGGGTCTTCAATGAGCAGTTCTTC.

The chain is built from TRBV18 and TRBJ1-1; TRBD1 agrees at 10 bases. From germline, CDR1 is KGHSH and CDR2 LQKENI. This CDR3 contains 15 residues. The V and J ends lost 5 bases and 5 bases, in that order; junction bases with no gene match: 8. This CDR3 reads CASSERTGGETEAFF. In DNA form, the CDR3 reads TGTGCCAGCTCAGAACGGACAGGGGGAGAGACTGAAGCTTTCTTT.

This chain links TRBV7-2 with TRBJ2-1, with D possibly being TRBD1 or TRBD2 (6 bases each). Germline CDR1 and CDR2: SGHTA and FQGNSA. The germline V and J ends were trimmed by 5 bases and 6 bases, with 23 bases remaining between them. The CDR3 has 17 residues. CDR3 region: CASSPPGPGAGVNEQFF. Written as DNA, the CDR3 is TGTGCCAGCAGCCCCCCCGGTCCGGGGGCCGGAGTCAATGAGCAGTTCTTC. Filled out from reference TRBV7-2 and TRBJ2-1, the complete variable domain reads GAGVSQSPSNKVTEKGKDVELRCDPISGHTALYWYRQSLGQGLEFLIYFQGNSAPDKSGLPSDRFSAERTGGSVSTLTIQRTQQEDSAVYLCASSPPGPGAGVNEQFFGPGTRLTVL.

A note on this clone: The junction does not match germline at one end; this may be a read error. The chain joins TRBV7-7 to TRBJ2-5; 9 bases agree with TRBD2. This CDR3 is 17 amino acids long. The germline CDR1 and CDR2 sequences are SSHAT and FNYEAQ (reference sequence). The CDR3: CASSLAWSGGHQETQYF. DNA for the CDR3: TGTGCTAGCAGCTTAGCCTGGAGCGGGGGGCACCAAGAGACCCAGTACTTC.

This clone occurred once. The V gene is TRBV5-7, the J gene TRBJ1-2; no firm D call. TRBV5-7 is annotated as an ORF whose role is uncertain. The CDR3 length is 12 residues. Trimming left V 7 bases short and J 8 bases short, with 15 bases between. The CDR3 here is CASPRTLIGYTF. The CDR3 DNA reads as TGTGCCAGCCCGAGGACCTTAATAGGCTACACCTTC.

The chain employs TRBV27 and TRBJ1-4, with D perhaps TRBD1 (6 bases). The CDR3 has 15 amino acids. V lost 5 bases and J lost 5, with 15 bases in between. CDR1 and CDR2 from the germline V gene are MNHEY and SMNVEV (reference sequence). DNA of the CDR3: TGTGCCAGCAGTATAACAGGGTTGTCCAATGAAAAACTGTTTTTT. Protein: CASSITGLSNEKLFF. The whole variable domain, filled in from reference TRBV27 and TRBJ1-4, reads EAQVTQNPRYLITVTGKKLTVTCSQNMNHEYMSWYRQDPGLGLRQIYYSMNVEVTDKGDVPEGYKVSRKEKRNFPLILESPSPNQTSLYFCASSITGLSNEKLFFGSGTQLSVL.

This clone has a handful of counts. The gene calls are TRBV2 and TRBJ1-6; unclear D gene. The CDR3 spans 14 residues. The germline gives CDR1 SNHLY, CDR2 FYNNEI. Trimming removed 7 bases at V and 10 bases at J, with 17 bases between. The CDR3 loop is CASTDKMTGSPLHF. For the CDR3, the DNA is TGTGCCAGCACCGACAAAATGACGGGATCACCCCTCCACTTT.

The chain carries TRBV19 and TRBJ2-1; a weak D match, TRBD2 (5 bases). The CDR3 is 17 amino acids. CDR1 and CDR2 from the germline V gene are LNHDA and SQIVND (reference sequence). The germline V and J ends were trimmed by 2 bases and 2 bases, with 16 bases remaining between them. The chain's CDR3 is CASSISRGVAPYNEQFF. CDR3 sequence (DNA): TGTGCCAGTAGTATATCTCGGGGAGTAGCGCCCTACAATGAGCAGTTCTTC. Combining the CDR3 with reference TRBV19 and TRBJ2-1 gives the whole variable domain DGGITQSPKYLFRKEGQNVTLSCEQNLNHDAMYWYRQDPGQGLRLIYYSQIVNDFQKGDIAEGYSVSREKKESFPLTVTSAQKNPTAFYLCASSISRGVAPYNEQFFGPGTRLTVL.

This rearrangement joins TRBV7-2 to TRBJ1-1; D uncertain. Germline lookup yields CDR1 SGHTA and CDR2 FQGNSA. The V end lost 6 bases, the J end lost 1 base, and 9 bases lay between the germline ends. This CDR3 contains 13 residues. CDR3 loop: CASSRRENTEAFF. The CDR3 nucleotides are TGTGCCAGCAGTCGAAGGGAGAACACTGAAGCTTTCTTT.

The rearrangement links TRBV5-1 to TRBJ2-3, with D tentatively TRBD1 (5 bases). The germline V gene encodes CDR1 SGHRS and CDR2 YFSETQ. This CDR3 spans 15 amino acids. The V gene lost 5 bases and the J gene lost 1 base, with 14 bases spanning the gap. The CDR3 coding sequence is TGCGCCAGCAGTGTTCAGGGTCCCCGCACAGATACGCAGTATTTT. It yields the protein CASSVQGPRTDTQYF.

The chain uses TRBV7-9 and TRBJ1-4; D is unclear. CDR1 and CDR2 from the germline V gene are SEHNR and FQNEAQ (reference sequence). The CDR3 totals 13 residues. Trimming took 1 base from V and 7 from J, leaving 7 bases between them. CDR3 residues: CASSLGSGEKLFF. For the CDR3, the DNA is TGTGCCAGCAGCTTAGGAAGCGGTGAAAAACTGTTTTTT.

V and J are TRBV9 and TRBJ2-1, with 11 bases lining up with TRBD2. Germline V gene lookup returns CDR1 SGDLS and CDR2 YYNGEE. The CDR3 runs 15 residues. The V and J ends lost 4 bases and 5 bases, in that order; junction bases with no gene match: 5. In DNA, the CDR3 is TGTGCCAGCAGCTACCTAGCGGGGGGAAACAATGAGCAGTTCTTC. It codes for CASSYLAGGNNEQFF.

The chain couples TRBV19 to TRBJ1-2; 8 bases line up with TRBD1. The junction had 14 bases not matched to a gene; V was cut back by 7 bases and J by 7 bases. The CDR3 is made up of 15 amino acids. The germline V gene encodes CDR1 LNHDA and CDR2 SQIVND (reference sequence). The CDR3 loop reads CASTSVQGAKSGYTF. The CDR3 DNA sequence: TGTGCCAGTACGAGTGTTCAGGGGGCGAAGAGTGGCTACACCTTC.

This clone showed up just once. The CDR3 nucleotides are TGTGCCAGTAGTATAAATACCAACACTGAAGCTTTCTTT. Its protein is CASSINTNTEAFF. The chain couples TRBV19 to TRBJ1-1; no clear D gene. The CDR3 extends over 13 amino acids. CDR1 and CDR2 from the germline V gene are LNHDA and SQIVND (reference sequence). V was pared by 2 bases and J by 2 bases, with 6 bases between.

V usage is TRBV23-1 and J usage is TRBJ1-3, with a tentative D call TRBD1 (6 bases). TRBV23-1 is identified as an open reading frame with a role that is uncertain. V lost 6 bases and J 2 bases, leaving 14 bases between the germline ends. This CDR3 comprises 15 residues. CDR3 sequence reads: CASRRQESAGNTIYF. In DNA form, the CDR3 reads TGCGCCAGCAGGCGACAGGAGAGTGCTGGAAACACCATATATTTT.

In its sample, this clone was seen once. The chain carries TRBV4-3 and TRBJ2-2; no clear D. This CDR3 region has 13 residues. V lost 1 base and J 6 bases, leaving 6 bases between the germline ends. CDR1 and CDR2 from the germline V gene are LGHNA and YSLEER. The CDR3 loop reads CASSQVVPGELFF. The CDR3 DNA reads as TGCGCCAGCAGCCAAGTGGTACCCGGGGAGCTGTTTTTT.

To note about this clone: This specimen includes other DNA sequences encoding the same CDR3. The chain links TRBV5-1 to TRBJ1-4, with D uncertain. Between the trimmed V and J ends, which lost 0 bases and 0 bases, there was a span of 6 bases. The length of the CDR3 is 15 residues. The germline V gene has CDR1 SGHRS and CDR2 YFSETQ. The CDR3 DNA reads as TGCGCCAGCAGCTTGGCCGGTACAACTAATGAAAAACTGTTTTTT. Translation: CASSLAGTTNEKLFF.

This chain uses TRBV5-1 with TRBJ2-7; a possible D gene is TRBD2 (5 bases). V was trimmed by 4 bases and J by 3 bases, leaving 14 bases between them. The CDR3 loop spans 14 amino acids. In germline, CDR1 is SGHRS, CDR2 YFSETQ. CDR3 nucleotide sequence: TGCGCCAGCAGCGAGAGCGGTGGTAACTACGAGCAGTACTTC. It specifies CASSESGGNYEQYF.

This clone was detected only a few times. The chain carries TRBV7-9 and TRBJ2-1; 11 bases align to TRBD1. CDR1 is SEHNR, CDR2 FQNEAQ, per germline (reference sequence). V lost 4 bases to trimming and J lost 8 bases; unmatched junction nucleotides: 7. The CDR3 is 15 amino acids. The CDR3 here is CASSYDGQGAYEQFF. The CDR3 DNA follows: TGTGCCAGCAGCTACGACGGACAGGGGGCTTATGAGCAGTTCTTC.

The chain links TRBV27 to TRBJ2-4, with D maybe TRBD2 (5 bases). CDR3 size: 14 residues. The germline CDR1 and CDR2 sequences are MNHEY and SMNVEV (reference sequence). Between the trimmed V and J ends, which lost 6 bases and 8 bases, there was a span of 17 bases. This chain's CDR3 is CASRPPRGGDIQYF. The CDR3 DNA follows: TGTGCCAGCAGGCCCCCGCGCGGAGGAGACATTCAGTACTTC.

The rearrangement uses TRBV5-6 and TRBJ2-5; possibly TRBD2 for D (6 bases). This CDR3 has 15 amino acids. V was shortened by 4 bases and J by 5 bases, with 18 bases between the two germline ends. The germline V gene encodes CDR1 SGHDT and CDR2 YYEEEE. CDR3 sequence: CASSGGRKGRETQYF. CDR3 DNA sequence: TGTGCCAGCAGCGGGGGGAGAAAAGGCCGGGAGACCCAGTACTTC.

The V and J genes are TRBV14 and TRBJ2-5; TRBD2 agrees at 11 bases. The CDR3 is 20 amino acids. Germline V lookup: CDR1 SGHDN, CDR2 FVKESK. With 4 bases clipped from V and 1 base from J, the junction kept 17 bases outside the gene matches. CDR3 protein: CASSRLRGGLAAKPQETQYF. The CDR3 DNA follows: TGTGCCAGCAGCCGCCTTAGAGGGGGACTAGCGGCGAAACCCCAAGAGACCCAGTACTTC.